The 8 T cell receptor beta chains below come from one sample, sequenced in a study of blood T cell repertoires in COVID-19. Sequencing was performed with immunoSEQ multiplex PCR; in TCRdb, only in-frame clones are kept and a portion is missing. The table shows more than 85,000 clones, with approximately 85% occurring only once. The sequencing sample was made of peripheral blood. The origin of the receptors is a human donor in a cohort sampled during active COVID-19.

The chain is built from TRBV27 and TRBJ2-7; 8 nucleotides line up with TRBD2. The CDR3 length is 17 residues. Germline V gives CDR1 MNHEY, CDR2 SMNVEV (reference sequence). V trimming: 0 bases; J trimming: 0 bases; junction bases outside the gene matches: 7. The DNA of the CDR3 is TGTGCCAGCAGTTTATCCCTTAGCGGGGACCTCTCCTACGAGCAGTACTTC. Residues: CASSLSLSGDLSYEQYF.

This sequence joins TRBV29-1 and TRBJ2-5; the match to TRBD1 covers 7 bases. This CDR3 spans 13 amino acids. Germline-derived CDR1 and CDR2 are SQVTM and ANQGSEA. Trimming took 4 bases from V and 1 from J; bases not matched to a gene: 3. The CDR3 reads CSVAGTAQETQYF. DNA for the CDR3: TGCAGCGTTGCGGGGACAGCCCAAGAGACCCAGTACTTC. Supplemented by reference TRBV29-1 and TRBJ2-5, the full variable domain reads SAVISQKPSRDICQRGTSLTIQCQVDSQVTMMFWYRQQPGQSLTLIATANQGSEATYESGFVIDKFPISRPNLTFSTLTVSNMSPEDSSIYLCSVAGTAQETQYFGPGTRLLVL.

The chain recombines TRBV6-5 with TRBJ1-1; possibly TRBD1 for D (5 bases). The CDR3 consists of 16 residues. Germline V gene sequence: CDR1 MNHEY, CDR2 SVGAGI. V lost 0 bases and J lost 4, with 15 bases in between. CDR3 in amino acids: CASSYSGALSSTEAFF. DNA of the CDR3: TGTGCCAGCAGTTACTCAGGGGCGCTCTCTAGCACTGAAGCTTTCTTT.

The chain carries TRBV19 and TRBJ1-2; TRBD1 matches at 10 bases. Trimming took 4 bases from V and 3 from J; bases not matched to a gene: 2. Germline loops: CDR1 LNHDA, CDR2 SQIVND (reference sequence). The CDR3 loop spans 14 amino acids. The CDR3 sequence: CASSRDRGYYGYTF. In DNA form, the CDR3 reads TGTGCCAGTAGTAGGGACAGGGGTTACTATGGCTACACCTTC.

V and J are TRBV6-5 and TRBJ2-3, with D maybe TRBD2 (5 bases). Germline CDR1 and CDR2: MNHEY and SVGAGI. V lost 5 bases and J 2 bases, leaving 14 bases between the germline ends. This CDR3 has 15 residues. This CDR3 is CASSPQRFYTDTQYF. The CDR3 DNA follows: TGTGCCAGCAGTCCCCAGCGGTTTTACACAGATACGCAGTATTTT.

The genes are TRBV28 and TRBJ1-5, with 8 bases matching TRBD1. J was trimmed by 3 bases and V by 3 bases; bases with no gene match: 10. Germline V gives CDR1 MDHEN, CDR2 SYDVKM. This CDR3 has 17 residues. The CDR3 DNA follows: TGTGCCAGCAGTTTCCCGAAGGGACAGGACTACAATCAGCCCCAGCATTTT. Amino acid sequence: CASSFPKGQDYNQPQHF.

The J gene is TRBJ1-1, the V gene TRBV6-1, with unresolved D. V lost 2 bases and J 6 bases, leaving 4 bases between the germline ends. There are 11 residues in the CDR3. Germline-derived CDR1 and CDR2 are MNHNS and SASEGT. The CDR3 DNA reads TGTGCCAGCAGTGAATATTCTGAAGCTTTCTTT. As protein: CASSEYSEAFF.

This chain uses TRBV19 with TRBJ2-1; 11 bases align to TRBD1. CDR1 is LNHDA, CDR2 SQIVND, per germline (reference sequence). V dropped 3 bases and J dropped 5; count of bases not matched to a gene: 0. This CDR3 contains 14 residues. The CDR3 DNA reads TGTGCCAGTAGTATGGGACAGGGGGACAATGAGCAGTTCTTC. This codes for CASSMGQGDNEQFF.